This T cell receptor beta chain was sequenced during a study of T cell responses to AZD1222 COVID-19 vaccine. The method was immunoSEQ multiplex PCR; TCRdb's version includes in-frame clones alone and lacks a portion of them. Here the sample spans 150,000 to 200,000 clones, more than 75% being singletons. For this clone: Its antigen is not identified.

Findings of the study overall: Repertoires were collected only later (after the peak T cell response had occurred). Spike-specific TCR depth and breadth grew after two AZD1222 doses. Of the AZD1222 recipients, only 5 or 6 were seropositive at baseline.

The origin of this receptor is an adult who received the AZD1222 COVID-19 vaccine. The source was peripheral blood, collected 28 days after the second AZD1222 dose.

CDR3 bases: TGTGCCAGCAGCTTAGATGTGGGCTCCTACAATGAGCAGTTCTTC. Translation: CASSLDVGSYNEQFF. This chain connects TRBV7-9 to TRBJ2-1; D is uncertain. Trimming removed 1 base from V and 0 bases from J, with 7 bases in between. Germline V lookup: CDR1 SEHNR, CDR2 FQNEAQ (reference sequence). This CDR3 has 15 amino acids.